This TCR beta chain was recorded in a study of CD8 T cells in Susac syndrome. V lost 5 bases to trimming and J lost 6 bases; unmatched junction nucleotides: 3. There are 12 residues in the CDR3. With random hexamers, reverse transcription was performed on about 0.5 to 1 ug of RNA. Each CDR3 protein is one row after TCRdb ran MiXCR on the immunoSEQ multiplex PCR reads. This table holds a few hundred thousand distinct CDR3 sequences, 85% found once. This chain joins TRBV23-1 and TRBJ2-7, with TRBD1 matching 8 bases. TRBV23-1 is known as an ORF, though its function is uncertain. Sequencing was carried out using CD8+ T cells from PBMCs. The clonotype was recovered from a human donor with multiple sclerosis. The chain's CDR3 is CASSGTGGEQYF. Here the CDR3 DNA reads TGCGCCAGCAGTGGGACAGGTGGCGAGCAGTACTTC.